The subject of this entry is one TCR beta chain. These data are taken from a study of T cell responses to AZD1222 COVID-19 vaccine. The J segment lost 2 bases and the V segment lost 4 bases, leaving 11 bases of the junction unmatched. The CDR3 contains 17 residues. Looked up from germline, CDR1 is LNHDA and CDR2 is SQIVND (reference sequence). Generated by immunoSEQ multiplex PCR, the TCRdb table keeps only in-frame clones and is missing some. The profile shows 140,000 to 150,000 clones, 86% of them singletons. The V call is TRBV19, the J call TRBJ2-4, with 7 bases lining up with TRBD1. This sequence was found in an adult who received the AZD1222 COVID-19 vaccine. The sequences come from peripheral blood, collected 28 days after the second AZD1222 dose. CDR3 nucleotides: TGTGCCAGTAGTAATCTCAGAGGGGGCGAGACCAAAAACATTCAGTACTTC. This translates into CASSNLRGGETKNIQYF.